Shown below are 16 T cell receptor beta chains from a single sample sequenced in a study of cytomegalovirus exposure and HLA in healthy donors. The PCR made use of 60 Vbeta and 13 Jbeta primers. Sequencing was performed with immunoSEQ multiplex PCR; in TCRdb, only in-frame clones are kept and a portion is missing. Of about 180,000 clones in the sample, approximately 73% were seen once. Sample: PBMCs. These receptors all stem from a woman aged 25 to 39 in good health and CMV-seropositive.

The chain couples TRBV30 to TRBJ1-4, with D hard to call. The length of the CDR3 is 13 residues. Germline CDR1 GTSNPN, CDR2 SVGIG (reference sequence). V was shortened by 4 bases and J by 5 bases, with 11 bases between the two germline ends. CDR3 amino acids: CAWNAGLNEKLFF. In DNA, the CDR3 is TGTGCCTGGAACGCGGGGTTGAATGAAAAACTGTTTTTT.

V usage is TRBV5-6 and J usage is TRBJ2-5, with 11 bases that match TRBD2. Germline V gene sequence: CDR1 SGHDT, CDR2 YYEEEE. With 3 bases clipped from V and 11 bases from J, the junction kept 9 bases outside the gene matches. The CDR3 length is 14 residues. The CDR3 sequence: CASSSTSGAREQYF. Here the CDR3 DNA reads TGTGCCAGCAGCTCGACTAGCGGGGCACGGGAGCAGTACTTC.

This clone has only one observation. The chain's CDR3 is CASSFQTVPEKLFF. The CDR3, as DNA: TGTGCCAGCAGCTTCCAGACTGTCCCTGAAAAACTGTTTTTT. The gene calls are TRBV5-6 and TRBJ1-4; D is unresolved. CDR3 length: 14 amino acids. Germline V CDR1 and CDR2: SGHDT, YYEEEE. Trimming stripped 2 bases from V and 7 bases from J, with 12 bases between. The variable domain in full, completed from reference TRBV5-6 and TRBJ1-4, reads DAGVTQSPTHLIKTRGQQVTLRCSPKSGHDTVSWYQQALGQGPQFIFQYYEEEERQRGNFPDRFSGHQFPNYSSELNVNALLLGDSALYLCASSFQTVPEKLFFGSGTQLSVL.

CDR3 sequence (DNA): TGCGCCAGCAGCCAAGATCCCAGCGGGGGGCTTTCCTACAATGAGCAGTTCTTC. Encoded protein: CASSQDPSGGLSYNEQFF. The rearrangement uses TRBV4-1 and TRBJ2-1, with 9 bases matching TRBD2. Germline V gene data show CDR1 as MGHRA and CDR2 as YSYEKL. J gave up 1 base and V 0 bases, and 7 bases lay outside the gene matches. The CDR3 has 18 residues.

The chain joins TRBV5-6 to TRBJ2-7; 8 bases match TRBD1. The CDR3 extends over 13 amino acids. After removal of 3 bases from V and 4 bases from J, the junction contained 3 bases not matched to a gene. Germline V gene lookup returns CDR1 SGHDT and CDR2 YYEEEE. CDR3 sequence: CASSWDRLYEQYF. DNA of the CDR3: TGTGCCAGCAGCTGGGACAGGTTGTACGAGCAGTACTTC.

This chain uses TRBV5-8 with TRBJ2-5; D perhaps matches TRBD1 (6 bases). The V gene lost 8 bases and the J gene lost 2 bases, with 16 bases spanning the gap. CDR1 is SGHTS, CDR2 YDEGEE, per germline. The CDR3 has 14 amino acids. For the CDR3, the DNA is TGTGCCAGACAGGGTTTGTCAACTCAAGAGACCCAGTACTTC. As protein: CARQGLSTQETQYF.

The chain carries TRBV5-1 and TRBJ1-6, with D uncertain. Per germline, CDR1 SGHRS and CDR2 YFSETQ. V was clipped by 0 bases and J by 8 bases, with 12 bases between them. The length of the CDR3 is 15 residues. The CDR3 loop reads CASSLALRAYSPLHF. Here the CDR3 DNA reads TGCGCCAGCAGCTTGGCCCTGAGGGCCTATTCACCCCTCCACTTT.

The chain employs TRBV7-9 and TRBJ2-1; the match to TRBD2 covers 7 bases. The germline CDR1 and CDR2 sequences are SEHNR and FQNEAQ (reference sequence). Trimming at V came to 8 bases and at J to 0 bases, leaving 7 bases not matched to a gene. The CDR3 runs to 15 residues. The CDR3 DNA sequence: TGTGCCAGCCAATCGAGCGGGGCCTCCTACAATGAGCAGTTCTTC. This sequence encodes CASQSSGASYNEQFF.

A few counts support this clone. The chain is built from TRBV9 and TRBJ2-2; 10 bases line up with TRBD2. CDR1 and CDR2 from the germline V gene are SGDLS and YYNGEE. V lost 0 bases and J lost 0; bases outside the gene matches: 5. This CDR3 contains 18 residues. The CDR3 DNA sequence: TGTGCCAGCAGCGTAGACCCTAGCGGGGGCCCGAACACCGGGGAGCTGTTTTTT. Its protein product is CASSVDPSGGPNTGELFF.

V and J are TRBV2 and TRBJ2-5, with 8 bases matching TRBD2. The trim removed 0 bases at V and 1 base at J, leaving 10 bases unmatched. CDR3 length equals 18 residues. Germline CDR1 and CDR2: SNHLY and FYNNEI. CDR3 in amino acids: CASSEAKKAGGPQETQYF. In DNA, the CDR3 is TGTGCCAGCAGTGAAGCTAAGAAGGCGGGGGGCCCCCAAGAGACCCAGTACTTC.

In its sample, this clone was seen a few times. The chain links TRBV28 to TRBJ1-6; a possible D gene is TRBD1 (5 bases). In germline, CDR1 is MDHEN, CDR2 SYDVKM. The V gene lost 6 bases and the J gene lost 9 bases, with 21 bases spanning the gap. The CDR3 length is 16 residues. CDR3 sequence reads: CASSQAGLRVSSPLHF. CDR3 sequence (DNA): TGTGCCAGCAGCCAGGCAGGGCTCAGGGTGAGTTCACCCCTCCACTTT. Together with reference TRBV28 and TRBJ1-6, the CDR3 gives the full variable domain: DVKVTQSSRYLVKRTGEKVFLECVQDMDHENMFWYRQDPGLGLRLIYFSYDVKMKEKGDIPEGYSVSREKKERFSLILESASTNQTSMYLCASSQAGLRVSSPLHFGNGTRLTVT.

CDR3 DNA sequence: TGCAGCGTCCTACAGCCGGGACAGAACTATGGCTACACCTTC. Translation: CSVLQPGQNYGYTF. V is TRBV29-1 and J is TRBJ1-2, with 7 positions matching TRBD1. The CDR3 is made up of 14 amino acids. V was pared by 6 bases and J by 2 bases, with 9 bases of the junction left unmatched. CDR1 and CDR2 from the germline V gene are SQVTM and ANQGSEA.

The rearrangement uses TRBV11-3 and TRBJ2-7; TRBD2 agrees at 8 bases. CDR1 is SGHNT and CDR2 is YENEEA in the germline V gene. The V gene end was trimmed by 3 bases and the J gene end by 5 bases; junction bases not matched to a gene: 12. This CDR3 is built from 16 residues. The CDR3 nucleotides are TGTGCCAGCAGCTTTGGGTCACTAGCGGTCCCCAACGAGCAGTACTTC. The encoded protein is CASSFGSLAVPNEQYF.

The chain combines TRBV10-3 with TRBJ2-7, with D perhaps TRBD1 (6 bases). Trimming took off 0 bases at V and 2 bases at J, with 14 bases between the two ends. CDR3 length: 16 amino acids. CDR1 and CDR2 from the germline V gene are ENHRY and SYGVKD. CDR3 nucleotide sequence: TGTGCCATCAGTGAGTCGAAGGGTCGGACAGCCTACGAGCAGTACTTC. Amino acids: CAISESKGRTAYEQYF.

Here the CDR3 reads CASSQGGYNSPLHF. CDR3 sequence (DNA): TGTGCCAGCAGCCAGGGGGGATATAATTCACCCCTCCACTTT. The chain combines TRBV5-4 with TRBJ1-6, with 7 nucleotides matching TRBD1. Germline CDR1 and CDR2: SGHNT and YYREEE (reference sequence). The V and J ends lost 4 bases and 4 bases, in that order; junction bases with no gene match: 2. The CDR3 is 14 amino acids.

The sample holds a few counts of this clone. The chain uses TRBV7-2 and TRBJ2-2; D not certain. The CDR3 length is 17 residues. The germline V gene encodes CDR1 SGHTA and CDR2 FQGNSA. Trimming took off 1 base at V and 0 bases at J, with 12 bases between the two ends. CDR3 bases: TGTGCCAGCAGCTTAGAATTCGGCGGCCCGAACACCGGGGAGCTGTTTTTT. It translates to CASSLEFGGPNTGELFF.